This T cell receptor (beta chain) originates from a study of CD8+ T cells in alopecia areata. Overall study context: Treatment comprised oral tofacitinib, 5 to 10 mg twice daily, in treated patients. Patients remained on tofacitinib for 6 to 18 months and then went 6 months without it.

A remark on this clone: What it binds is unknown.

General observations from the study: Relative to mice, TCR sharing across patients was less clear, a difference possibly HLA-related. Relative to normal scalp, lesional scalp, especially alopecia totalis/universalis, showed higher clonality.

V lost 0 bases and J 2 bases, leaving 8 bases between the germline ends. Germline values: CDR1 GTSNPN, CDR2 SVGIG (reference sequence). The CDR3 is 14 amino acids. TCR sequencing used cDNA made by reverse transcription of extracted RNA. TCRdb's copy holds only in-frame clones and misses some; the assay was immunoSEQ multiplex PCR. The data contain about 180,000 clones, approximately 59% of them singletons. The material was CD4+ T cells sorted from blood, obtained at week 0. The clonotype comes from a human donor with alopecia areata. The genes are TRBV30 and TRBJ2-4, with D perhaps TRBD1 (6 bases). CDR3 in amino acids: CAWSVGGSKNIQYF. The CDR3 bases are TGTGCCTGGAGTGTAGGGGGATCCAAAAACATTCAGTACTTC.